Below, 23 T cell receptor beta chains from the same sample are listed, as sequenced in a study of long-term antiretroviral therapy in people with HIV. It was version v3.0 of the immunoSEQ assay that was run at survey level. Some clones are missing from TCRdb's copy, which holds only in-frame ones; the method was immunoSEQ multiplex PCR. The sample has fewer than 40,000 clones; 75% to 90% are singletons. Source: unsorted PBMCs, taken 3.4 years after starting antiretroviral therapy. These receptors originate from a man aged 25 to 45 with HIV.

The V gene is TRBV7-2, the J gene TRBJ2-1, with 11 nucleotides matching TRBD2. The CDR3 is 15 residues long. Germline V lookup: CDR1 SGHTA, CDR2 FQGNSA. With V trimmed by 8 bases and J by 7 bases, 10 bases remained unmatched. The CDR3 sequence: CASVSLAGDANEQFF. In nucleotides, the CDR3 is TGTGCCAGCGTCTCACTAGCGGGAGACGCGAATGAGCAGTTCTTC.

The genes are TRBV7-2 and TRBJ1-2; D not certain. The CDR3 is 14 residues long. V lost 1 base to trimming and J lost 4 bases, with 10 bases between them. From germline, CDR1 is SGHTA and CDR2 FQGNSA. The CDR3 nucleotides read TGTGCCAGCAGCTTAGAGGCCCTTTCCTATGGCTACACCTTC. Protein: CASSLEALSYGYTF.

The V and J genes are TRBV7-9 and TRBJ1-2, with D tentatively TRBD1 (6 bases). With 1 base removed from V and 4 bases from J, the gap between germline ends came to 13 bases. This CDR3 is 15 amino acids long. Looked up from germline, CDR1 is SEHNR and CDR2 is FQNEAQ (reference sequence). CDR3 nucleotides: TGTGCCAGCAGCTTAGGGGGGGGGACACTCTATGGCTACACCTTC. Translating gives CASSLGGGTLYGYTF.

V and J are TRBV11-2 and TRBJ2-7; D might be TRBD2 (6 bases). With 5 bases removed from V and 6 bases from J, the gap between germline ends came to 14 bases. From germline, CDR1 is SGHAT and CDR2 FQNNGV. This CDR3 has 13 residues. CDR3: CASSRGTWGEQYF. In DNA, the CDR3 is TGTGCCAGCAGCCGCGGGACGTGGGGCGAGCAGTACTTC.

The chain links TRBV7-2 to TRBJ2-1; possibly TRBD2 for D (6 bases). V was trimmed by 3 bases and J by 5 bases, leaving 8 bases between them. The CDR3 loop spans 13 amino acids. CDR1 SGHTA and CDR2 FQGNSA come from the germline V gene. This CDR3 reads CASSFGLHNEQFF. The CDR3 DNA is TGTGCCAGCAGCTTCGGACTACACAATGAGCAGTTCTTC.

This clone appeared once. V usage is TRBV29-1 and J usage is TRBJ2-3, with 10 bases lining up with TRBD1. CDR3 length: 14 amino acids. The V segment lost 5 bases and the J segment 3 bases; nucleotides outside the gene matches: 5. Per the germline V gene, CDR1 is SQVTM and CDR2 is ANQGSEA. The CDR3 loop reads CSVRQGAATDTQYF. CDR3 in DNA: TGCAGCGTTCGACAGGGGGCGGCTACAGATACGCAGTATTTT.

The CDR3, as DNA: TGTGCCAGCAGCCCCAGACAGGACTCTGGGGCCAACGTCCTGACTTTC. Translated, it gives CASSPRQDSGANVLTF. The chain carries TRBV11-3 and TRBJ2-6; weak D call: TRBD1 (6 bases). The V gene lost 5 bases and the J gene lost 0 bases, with 11 bases spanning the gap. Germline CDR1 and CDR2: SGHNT and YENEEA. This CDR3 has 16 residues. Filled out from reference TRBV11-3 and TRBJ2-6, the complete variable domain reads EAGVVQSPRYKIIEKKQPVAFWCNPISGHNTLYWYLQNLGQGPELLIRYENEEAVDDSQLPKDRFSAERLKGVDSTLKIQPAELGDSAVYLCASSPRQDSGANVLTFGAGSRLTVL.

The chain recombines TRBV6-1 with TRBJ2-3; perhaps TRBD2 as D (5 bases). The CDR3 has 16 residues. The V and J ends lost 1 base and 4 bases respectively, with 15 bases between them. Germline V lookup: CDR1 MNHNS, CDR2 SASEGT. CDR3 protein: CASSEGLATPPDTQYF. Written as DNA, the CDR3 is TGTGCCAGCAGTGAAGGGTTAGCGACACCCCCAGATACGCAGTATTTT.

The chain recombines TRBV28 with TRBJ2-5, with 7 nucleotides matching TRBD2. The CDR3 spans 14 residues. CDR1 and CDR2 from the germline V gene are MDHEN and SYDVKM. The V segment lost 9 bases and the J segment 9 bases; nucleotides outside the gene matches: 16. CDR3 in amino acids: CASHSWGGDGAQYF. Here the CDR3 DNA reads TGTGCCAGTCACTCCTGGGGGGGAGATGGGGCCCAGTACTTC.

The chain links TRBV15 to TRBJ2-1; TRBD1 matches 8 bases. V trimming: 0 bases; J trimming: 8 bases; junction bases outside the gene matches: 12. From germline, CDR1 is LNHNV and CDR2 YYDKDF (reference sequence). This CDR3 contains 17 residues. The CDR3 protein is CATSRDLSSDRVHEQFF. As DNA, the CDR3 is TGTGCCACCAGCAGAGATCTTAGTTCGGACAGGGTGCATGAGCAGTTCTTC.

The chain joins TRBV5-1 to TRBJ2-3, with D uncertain. The V end was cut by 3 bases, the J end by 6 bases, with 17 bases between. CDR3 length: 15 amino acids. From germline, CDR1 is SGHRS and CDR2 YFSETQ. CDR3 nucleotides: TGCGCCAGCAGCTCGGGTAGTCGTTCGGTCGATACGCAGTATTTT. Amino acid sequence: CASSSGSRSVDTQYF.

The V and J genes are TRBV2 and TRBJ1-5, with TRBD1 matching over 9 bases. CDR3 size: 15 residues. Germline lookup yields CDR1 SNHLY and CDR2 FYNNEI. The V gene end was trimmed by 1 base and the J gene end by 5 bases; junction bases not matched to a gene: 3. CDR3: CASSEVGQGYQPQHF. In DNA, the CDR3 is TGTGCCAGCAGTGAAGTTGGACAGGGGTATCAGCCCCAGCATTTT.

CDR3 sequence reads: CASGTGGAGANVLTF. The CDR3 DNA reads as TGTGCCAGCGGCACAGGGGGAGCTGGGGCCAACGTCCTGACTTTC. V usage is TRBV5-4 and J usage is TRBJ2-6, with 8 bases lining up with TRBD1. CDR3 length equals 15 residues. Germline V lookup: CDR1 SGHNT, CDR2 YYREEE (reference sequence). V was clipped by 7 bases and J by 2 bases; unmatched bases: 5.

The rearrangement joins TRBV4-3 to TRBJ2-7, with D perhaps TRBD1 or TRBD2 (5 bases each). V lost 4 bases and J lost 5, with 6 bases in between. CDR3 length equals 11 residues. Germline assignment: CDR1 LGHNA and CDR2 YSLEER. For the CDR3, the DNA is TGCGCCAGCAGCCTGGGGGACGAGCAGTACTTC. Residues: CASSLGDEQYF.

The CDR3 loop is CASSQENVWTGELFF. DNA of the CDR3: TGTGCCAGCAGCCAAGAGAATGTTTGGACCGGGGAGCTGTTTTTT. The V call is TRBV14, the J call TRBJ2-2; the D is unclear. The CDR3 totals 15 residues. Germline CDR1 and CDR2: SGHDN and FVKESK. The V end lost 0 bases, the J end lost 5 bases, and 10 bases lay between the germline ends. Full variable domain (missing parts from reference TRBV14 and TRBJ2-2): EAGVTQFPSHSVIEKGQTVTLRCDPISGHDNLYWYRRVMGKEIKFLLHFVKESKQDESGMPNNRFLAERTGGTYSTLKVQPAELEDSGVYFCASSQENVWTGELFFGEGSRLTVL.

This chain connects TRBV27 to TRBJ2-7; D not resolved. Germline V CDR1 and CDR2: MNHEY, SMNVEV (reference sequence). CDR3 length: 15 residues. V lost 2 bases, J lost 6 bases, and 17 bases lay in between. CDR3 residues: CASSLVVVGVLEQYF. CDR3 sequence (DNA): TGTGCCAGCAGTTTAGTTGTAGTGGGTGTGCTCGAGCAGTACTTC.

This chain joins TRBV28 and TRBJ2-2; 9 positions match TRBD1. The CDR3 covers 17 residues. Germline trimming cut 8 bases from V and 3 bases from J; bases unmatched to any gene: 13. Germline V CDR1 and CDR2: MDHEN, SYDVKM. CDR3 in amino acids: CASSLTGGALDTGELFF. The CDR3 DNA sequence: TGTGCCAGCTCACTAACAGGGGGCGCTCTGGACACCGGGGAGCTGTTTTTT.

The chain couples TRBV6-5 to TRBJ2-7; 9 bases are shared with TRBD1. Germline V gene data show CDR1 as MNHEY and CDR2 as SVGAGI. The CDR3 totals 14 residues. V lost 3 bases and J lost 6; bases outside the gene matches: 6. CDR3 nucleotides: TGTGCCAGCAGTTATGGGACAGGGCCCCTCGAGCAGTACTTC. This codes for CASSYGTGPLEQYF.

The genes are TRBV30 and TRBJ2-7; the D call may be TRBD1 or TRBD2 (6 bases each). This CDR3 spans 14 amino acids. The germline V and J ends were trimmed by 0 bases and 0 bases, with 9 bases remaining between them. From germline, CDR1 is GTSNPN and CDR2 SVGIG (reference sequence). The CDR3 DNA follows: TGTGCCTGGAGTGTAGGGGGGTACTCCTACGAGCAGTACTTC. It is translated as CAWSVGGYSYEQYF. Looking up the rest from reference TRBV30 and TRBJ2-7 gives the full variable domain: SQTIHQWPATLVQPVGSPLSLECTVEGTSNPNLYWYRQAAGRGLQLLFYSVGIGQISSEVPQNLSASRPQDRQFILSSKKLLLSDSGFYLCAWSVGGYSYEQYFGPGTRLTVT.

In this sample, this clone turned up a few times. The V and J genes are TRBV5-5 and TRBJ2-7, with TRBD1 matching over 11 bases. This CDR3 has 15 amino acids. The trim removed 3 bases at V and 4 bases at J, leaving 6 bases unmatched. The germline CDR1 and CDR2 sequences are SGHKS and YYEKEE (reference sequence). CDR3 bases: TGTGCCAGCAGCTCGACCCGGGACAGGGGGTACGAGCAGTACTTC. Residues: CASSSTRDRGYEQYF.

This chain links TRBV28 with TRBJ2-7, with D hard to call. V was trimmed by 2 bases and J by 2 bases, leaving 10 bases between them. CDR1 and CDR2 (germline): MDHEN, SYDVKM. CDR3 length: 14 residues. The CDR3 is CASSLGTQTYEQYF. CDR3 DNA: TGTGCCAGCAGTTTAGGAACACAAACCTACGAGCAGTACTTC.

The CDR3 loop is CASSRSAYEQYF. The CDR3, as DNA: TGTGCCAGCAGCCGATCCGCCTACGAGCAGTACTTC. The rearrangement joins TRBV25-1 to TRBJ2-7; D remains ambiguous. Germline loops: CDR1 MGHDK, CDR2 SYGVNS. This CDR3 spans 12 amino acids. Trimming took off 6 bases at V and 2 bases at J, with 8 bases between the two ends.

The genes are TRBV5-1 and TRBJ2-3; the D gene is possibly TRBD2 (6 bases). The V end was cut by 0 bases, the J end by 3 bases, with 11 bases between. Germline CDR1 is SGHRS and CDR2 is YFSETQ. The CDR3 runs 15 residues. CDR3 bases: TGCGCCAGCAGCTTGGAGGGGACTGGTACAGATACGCAGTATTTT. This encodes CASSLEGTGTDTQYF.